The TCR beta chain under discussion was sequenced for a study of shared clonotypes between healthy human individuals. Clones were read by immunoSEQ multiplex PCR, and TCRdb kept only the in-frame ones, dropping some. The table includes about 580,000 clones, 95% to 98% detected once. Notes on the study in general: The sampled material consisted only of blood, and tissue repertoires are likely to differ. Investigators expected sequencing depth to affect clonotype sharing among donors.

Remarks on this clone: What it binds is not known.

Naivety among CD8 cells was defined by CD45RO negativity and positive CCR7 selection, thereby excluding terminally differentiated effector memory CD45RA+ cells. Sequenced material: naive CD8+ T cells sorted from blood. This sequence originates from a man between 25 and 39 years old in good health.

This chain's CDR3 is CASSLASVGLLNEQYF. The CDR3 coding sequence is TGCGCCAGCAGCTTGGCCTCCGTGGGGCTTTTGAACGAGCAGTACTTC. The chain carries TRBV5-1 and TRBJ2-7; D perhaps matches TRBD1 (5 bases). Germline CDR1 reads SGHRS; CDR2 reads YFSETQ. Trimming cost V 0 bases and J 5 bases, with 18 bases left between them. CDR3 size: 16 residues.